A single sample is the source of the 18 T cell receptor beta chains below, sequenced in a study of tumor-infiltrating lymphocytes in primary liver carcinoma. TCR beta cDNA came from about 0.55 ug total RNA, primed with a constant-region primer. Nested multiplex PCR, run for three rounds with slightly modified ARM-PCR, yielded TCR beta libraries. Each of the first two PCR rounds ran approximately 11 cycles with TRBV1-TRBV30 forward and C-beta reverse primers. MiXCR, run by TCRdb on the multiplex PCR reads, gives a single entry per CDR3 protein. The sample yields more than 150,000 distinct CDR3 sequences, 50% to 75% seen once. Unsorted whole blood supplied the blood RNA, and germline DNA was isolated too. The sequencing input was peripheral blood. The source of these receptors is a man in his forties with primary liver carcinoma and hepatitis B virus infection.

Details on this clonotype: Being one base from a much bigger clone, this may be a read error. CDR3 bases: TGCAGCACAATACAGAACACTGAAGCTTTCTTT. Translation gives CSTIQNTEAFF. The chain has TRBV29-1 and TRBJ1-1; D is uncertain. The CDR3 length is 11 residues. CDR1 is SQVTM and CDR2 is ANQGSEA in the germline V gene. Between the trimmed V and J ends, which lost 8 bases and 1 base, there was a span of 8 bases.

This chain links TRBV12-3 or TRBV12-4 with TRBJ2-1; D is ambiguous. The CDR3 covers 13 residues. V was shortened by 6 bases and J by 0 bases, with 6 bases between the two germline ends. The CDR3 coding sequence is TGTGCCAGCAGGGATACCTCCTACAATGAGCAGTTCTTC. It specifies CASRDTSYNEQFF.

With respect to this clonotype: A read error may account for a junction end that differs from germline. The chain is built from TRBV11-2 and TRBJ2-5; 7 nucleotides line up with TRBD1. The CDR3 loop spans 13 amino acids. Germline CDR1 and CDR2: SGHAT and FQNNGV. CDR3 coding DNA: TGTGCCAGCATTGGACAGGACCAAGAGACTCAGTACTTC. Residues: CASIGQDQETQYF.

The chain is built from TRBV10-1 and TRBJ2-1; D gene unclear. Trimming cost V 3 bases and J 7 bases, with 16 bases left between them. The germline V gene encodes CDR1 WNHNN and CDR2 SYGVQD (reference sequence). The CDR3 contains 15 residues. The CDR3 protein is CASSDLRKELNEQFF. The CDR3, as DNA: TGCGCCAGCAGTGACCTACGCAAGGAGTTGAATGAGCAGTTCTTC.

On this clonotype itself: Germline and junction disagree at one end, which may indicate a read error. V and J are TRBV4-1 and TRBJ2-7; weak D call: TRBD2 (5 bases). CDR1 MGHRA and CDR2 YSYEKL come from the germline V gene. The CDR3 covers 15 residues. CDR3 nucleotides: TGCGCCAGCAACCAAGGCTCCGGACTGAATTACGAGCAGTACTTC. Residues: CASNQGSGLNYEQYF.

A note on this clonotype: No conserved phenylalanine or tryptophan is present at the end of the CDR3, so a read error is the likely explanation. CDR3 in amino acids: CASSLGLTGGIDEQFL. For the CDR3, the DNA is TGTGCCAGCAGCTTAGGGTTGACAGGGGGCATCGATGAGCAGTTCCTC. V and J are TRBV11-2 and TRBJ2-1; 10 bases are a match to TRBD1. CDR1 SGHAT and CDR2 FQNNGV come from the germline V gene. This CDR3 is built from 16 residues. V lost 1 base to trimming and J lost 8 bases; unmatched junction nucleotides: 8.

V and J are TRBV11-3 and TRBJ2-1; 13 positions match TRBD2. Germline CDR1 is SGHNT and CDR2 is YENEEA. The V gene end was trimmed by 5 bases and the J gene end by 2 bases; junction bases not matched to a gene: 3. CDR3 length: 16 residues. CDR3 bases: TGTGCCAGCAGCCATGGACTAGCGGGAGCCTACAATGAGCAGTTCTTC. Protein product: CASSHGLAGAYNEQFF. Full variable domain (remainder filled in from reference TRBV11-3 and TRBJ2-1): EAGVVQSPRYKIIEKKQPVAFWCNPISGHNTLYWYLQNLGQGPELLIRYENEEAVDDSQLPKDRFSAERLKGVDSTLKIQPAELGDSAVYLCASSHGLAGAYNEQFFGPGTRLTVL.

In the case of this clonotype: One end of the junction fails to match germline, which may point to a read error. This sequence joins TRBV7-8 and TRBJ2-1; D is perhaps TRBD2 (5 bases). This CDR3 is built from 16 residues. Germline lookup yields CDR1 SGHVS and CDR2 FQNEAQ. The CDR3 is CASSSVAGGYGNEKFF. The CDR3 nucleotides read TGTGCCAGCAGCTCAGTTGCTGGCGGGTACGGAAATGAGAAGTTCTTC.

V usage is TRBV5-5 and J usage is TRBJ2-2; D is uncertain. Per the germline V gene, CDR1 is SGHKS and CDR2 is YYEKEE (reference sequence). V was clipped by 2 bases and J by 5 bases, with 7 bases between them. The CDR3 covers 13 residues. In DNA, the CDR3 is TGTGCCAGCAGCTTCTCAGAGACCGGGGAGCTGTTTTTT. It specifies CASSFSETGELFF.

In regard to this clonotype: At one end, the junction sequence differs from germline, possibly due to a read error. This chain links TRBV6-1 with TRBJ2-3, with a tentative D call TRBD1 (7 bases). In germline, CDR1 is MNHNS, CDR2 SASEGT. The CDR3 is 15 amino acids. CDR3 bases: TGTGCCAGCAGTGAACCAGGGGGAGGCACAGATACCCAGTATTTT. Its protein is CASSEPGGGTDTQYF.

As to this clonotype: A read error may be the cause here, since a much bigger clone is one base away. This sequence joins TRBV11-2 and TRBJ2-1; perhaps TRBD2 as D (5 bases). Germline assignment: CDR1 SGHAT and CDR2 FQNNGV. This CDR3 comprises 15 residues. Trimming removed 0 bases at V and 1 base at J, with 7 bases between. CDR3 amino acids: CASSLDGGSYNEQFF. CDR3 DNA: TGTGCCAGCAGCTTAGACGGCGGGTCCTACAATGAGCAGTTCTTC. The whole variable domain, remainder taken from reference TRBV11-2 and TRBJ2-1, is EAGVAQSPRYKIIEKRQSVAFWCNPISGHATLYWYQQILGQGPKLLIQFQNNGVVDDSQLPKDRFSAERLKGVDSTLKIQPAKLEDSAVYLCASSLDGGSYNEQFFGPGTRLTVL.

This chain joins TRBV10-1 and TRBJ2-1; no reliable D call. Looked up from germline, CDR1 is WNHNN and CDR2 is SYGVQD (reference sequence). V gave up 2 bases and J gave up 0 bases, with 8 bases separating them. This CDR3 spans 15 amino acids. This CDR3 is CASSEGPSSYNEQFF. The CDR3 nucleotides are TGCGCCAGCAGTGAGGGTCCGAGCTCCTACAATGAGCAGTTCTTC.

On this clonotype itself: Compared with germline, one end of the junction differs, possibly owing to a read error. The chain recombines TRBV11-2 with TRBJ2-1; 9 bases are shared with TRBD2. The CDR3 consists of 17 residues. Looked up from germline, CDR1 is SGHAT and CDR2 is FQNNGV. The CDR3 DNA follows: TGTGCCAACAGCTTATCTCCTCGCGGGAGGGCTGGGAATGAGCAGTTCTTC. Its protein is CANSLSPRGRAGNEQFF. The variable domain in full, with the rest retrieved from reference TRBV11-2 and TRBJ2-1, is EAGVAQSPRYKIIEKRQSVAFWCNPISGHATLYWYQQILGQGPKLLIQFQNNGVVDDSQLPKDRFSAERLKGVDSTLKIQPAKLEDSAVYLCANSLSPRGRAGNEQFFGPGTRLTVL.

The chain joins TRBV12-3 or TRBV12-4 to TRBJ2-3; TRBD2 matches at 8 bases. CDR3 size: 15 residues. V gave up 7 bases and J gave up 8 bases; unmatched junction bases: 14. The CDR3 loop is CASTAGLVSPVTQYF. CDR3 coding DNA: TGTGCCAGCACAGCGGGACTAGTAAGCCCAGTTACGCAGTATTTT.

There are a few counts of this clonotype. This chain connects TRBV6-5 to TRBJ1-2, with 10 bases fitting TRBD1. The CDR3 runs 14 residues. The V gene end was trimmed by 6 bases and the J gene end by 7 bases; junction bases not matched to a gene: 8. Germline V lookup: CDR1 MNHEY, CDR2 SVGAGI. In DNA form, the CDR3 reads TGTGCCAGCAGCCTCGGACAGGGGGATTCTGGCTACACCTTC. Protein product: CASSLGQGDSGYTF.

This chain uses TRBV6-5 with TRBJ2-3; a possible D gene is TRBD1 (5 bases). Deletions cut 0 bases from V and 2 bases from J, with 9 bases between. Germline assignment: CDR1 MNHEY and CDR2 SVGAGI. This CDR3 has 15 residues. CDR3 protein: CASSYSLTVTDTQYF. CDR3 in DNA: TGTGCCAGCAGTTACTCATTGACAGTCACAGATACGCAGTATTTT.

Details on this clonotype: A much larger clone lies one base from this, so it may be a read error. The chain joins TRBV11-1 to TRBJ2-3; D possibly matches TRBD1 or TRBD2 (6 bases each). The CDR3 has 18 residues. Germline values: CDR1 SGHAT, CDR2 FQDESV (reference sequence). This chain's CDR3 is CVSSSRKPRGQAPDTQYF. DNA for the CDR3: TGTGTCAGCAGCTCTCGAAAACCTCGGGGGCAGGCCCCAGATACGCAGTATTTT.

For this clonotype: The conserved final phenylalanine or tryptophan is absent from the CDR3, which likely points to a read error. The V and J genes are TRBV6-5 and TRBJ2-7, with D perhaps being TRBD1 or TRBD2 (5 bases each). The CDR3 spans 15 residues. The V end lost 0 bases, the J end lost 2 bases, and 11 bases lay between the germline ends. In germline, CDR1 is MNHEY, CDR2 SVGAGI. The chain's CDR3 is CASSYSAEGPYEQYL. The CDR3 nucleotides read TGTGCCAGCAGTTACTCGGCAGAGGGACCCTACGAGCAGTACCTC.